This T cell receptor beta chain originates from a study of vaccination and CD4 T cells after COVID-19. The treatment denotes: roughly 10-day PBMC culture with coronavirus spike peptide pools or control peptides (ViraFEST assay). Peptide-pool expansion of antigen-specific T cells preceded TCR sequencing in ViraFEST. Of note for this clonotype: Antigen: not known.

The Oncomine TCR Beta short-read assay was what sequenced the DNA obtained from cultured CD4+ T cells. MiXCR, run by TCRdb on the PCR reads, gives a single entry per CDR3 protein. The sample includes around 10,000 distinct CDR3 sequences, less than 35% seen only once; the top ten take more than 15%. Whole-study findings and limits: Spike mono-reactivity marked 304 of 307 vaccine-specific clones in convalescent patients. The appearance of a median approximately 90% of reactive clones in convalescent patients occurred only post-vaccination. Analysis covered relatively few convalescent patients and lacked any early post-infection timepoints.

The CDR3 sequence is 17 residues long. CDR1 and CDR2 from the germline V gene are LNHNV and YYDKDF (reference sequence). The J segment lost 4 bases and the V segment lost 0 bases, leaving 10 bases of the junction unmatched. This sequence was found in a human donor who had recovered from COVID-19. The sample in question was CD4+ T cells from blood, cultured in vitro, obtained after SARS-CoV-2 vaccination. This rearrangement joins TRBV15 to TRBJ1-2; TRBD1 matches at 8 bases. The DNA for the CDR3 is TGTGCCACCAGCAGAGATTCAGGGGGCAGGGGTGTCTATGGCTACACCTTC. Translated, it gives CATSRDSGGRGVYGYTF.